The 9 T cell receptor beta chains reported below all come from one sample, sequenced in a study of naive and memory T cell subsets. Both TRBC1 and TRBC2 were covered by a beta constant-region primer of two equimolar oligonucleotides. TCRdb called the UMI-ligation and nested PCR reads again in MiXCR, with one record for every CDR3 protein. The table has about 85,000 distinct CDR3 sequences, approximately 14% seen once. The specimen was central memory CD4+ T cells from blood. These receptors all come from a human donor in good health.

The chain links TRBV29-1 to TRBJ1-1; 12 nucleotides agree with TRBD1. Germline CDR1 and CDR2: SQVTM and ANQGSEA. With 6 bases clipped from V and 4 bases from J, the junction kept 12 bases outside the gene matches. This CDR3 has 16 residues. For the CDR3, the DNA is TGCAGCGTCCCGAGGGACAGGGGGCAAGTGGGCACTGAAGCTTTCTTT. Residues: CSVPRDRGQVGTEAFF.

The J gene is TRBJ1-3, the V gene TRBV6-5; unclear D gene. Trimming pared 7 bases from V and 2 bases from J, leaving 6 bases between. This CDR3 spans 12 amino acids. Germline CDR1 reads MNHEY; CDR2 reads SVGAGI. This chain's CDR3 is CASTEPGNTIYF. CDR3 nucleotide sequence: TGTGCCAGCACTGAGCCTGGAAACACCATATATTTT.

This clonotype has a count of ten or more. The rearrangement links TRBV5-1 to TRBJ2-1; weak D call: TRBD2 (5 bases). The CDR3 is 20 residues long. CDR1 is SGHRS, CDR2 YFSETQ, per germline. Trimming shortened V by 3 bases and J by 0 bases, and 25 bases separated the two germline ends. The CDR3 DNA sequence: TGCGCCAGCAGCTCTCACAACCGAACTAGTCTCCGGAGCTCCTACAATGAGCAGTTCTTC. Amino acids: CASSSHNRTSLRSSYNEQFF. The whole variable domain, filled in from reference TRBV5-1 and TRBJ2-1, reads KAGVTQTPRYLIKTRGQQVTLSCSPISGHRSVSWYQQTPGQGLQFLFEYFSETQRNKGNFPGRFSGRQFSNSRSEMNVSTLELGDSALYLCASSSHNRTSLRSSYNEQFFGPGTRLTVL.

The V gene is TRBV24-1, the J gene TRBJ2-1; D call uncertain. V lost 3 bases and J 6 bases, leaving 8 bases between the germline ends. This CDR3 region has 13 residues. The germline V gene has CDR1 KGHDR and CDR2 SFDVKD. The CDR3 DNA sequence: TGTGCCACCAGTGATGGCTTTCTCAATGAGCAGTTCTTC. This gives the protein CATSDGFLNEQFF.

CDR3 protein: CASSVSQGSDGYTF. The CDR3 DNA follows: TGTGCCAGCAGTGTCTCACAGGGGTCGGACGGCTACACCTTC. The chain recombines TRBV2 with TRBJ1-2, with TRBD1 identical over 7 bases. Germline trimming cut 4 bases from V and 8 bases from J; bases unmatched to any gene: 10. From germline, CDR1 is SNHLY and CDR2 FYNNEI. CDR3 length: 14 residues.

Only a few counts were recorded for this clonotype. This chain connects TRBV7-9 to TRBJ2-7, with D perhaps matching TRBD1 (5 bases). Looked up from germline, CDR1 is SEHNR and CDR2 is FQNEAQ (reference sequence). This CDR3 has 15 residues. The V end was cut by 5 bases, the J end by 2 bases, with 16 bases between. The CDR3 region is CASSAILTDPYEQYF. The CDR3 DNA is TGTGCCAGCAGCGCGATCCTGACAGACCCCTACGAGCAGTACTTC. The entire variable domain, with the rest obtained from reference TRBV7-9 and TRBJ2-7, is as follows: DTGVSQNPRHKITKRGQNVTFRCDPISEHNRLYWYRQTLGQGPEFLTYFQNEAQLEKSRLLSDRFSAERPKGSFSTLEIQRTEQGDSAMYLCASSAILTDPYEQYFGPGTRLTVT.

This chain uses TRBV27 with TRBJ1-5; D remains ambiguous. Germline values: CDR1 MNHEY, CDR2 SMNVEV (reference sequence). V lost 2 bases and J 0 bases, leaving 20 bases between the germline ends. This CDR3 contains 19 residues. CDR3 DNA sequence: TGTGCCAGCAGTTTAAAGCCCCCCGGCAGGACTTATAGCAATCAGCCCCAGCATTTT. Translated, it gives CASSLKPPGRTYSNQPQHF.

This clonotype was found a few times. The V call is TRBV2, the J call TRBJ2-3; D is perhaps TRBD2 (6 bases). V was trimmed by 3 bases and J by 5 bases, leaving 15 bases between them. Germline V gene lookup returns CDR1 SNHLY and CDR2 FYNNEI. CDR3 length equals 15 residues. CDR3: CASSDASAKVDTQYF. Here the CDR3 DNA reads TGTGCCAGCAGTGATGCTAGCGCTAAGGTAGATACGCAGTATTTT.

A remark on this clonotype: Since a much larger clone is just one base distant, this may be a read error. V and J are TRBV20-1 and TRBJ2-1; 7 bases map to TRBD2. CDR3 size: 14 residues. Germline-derived CDR1 and CDR2 are DFQATT and SNEGSKA (reference sequence). The CDR3 is CSATSGSSYIEQFF. In nucleotides, the CDR3 is TGCAGTGCTACTAGCGGTAGCTCCTACATTGAGCAGTTCTTC.